This T cell receptor beta chain was profiled in a study of regulatory T cells in long-lasting Graves disease. Study-wide results and limits: Possibly, accuracy suffered from the small sample size.

Trimming cost V 1 base and J 5 bases; bases outside gene matches: 4. CDR1 and CDR2 (germline): KGHDR, SFDVKD. The CDR3 is made up of 14 amino acids. This clonotype appeared many times. Its antigen remains unidentified. Documented time point: newly diagnosed GD, antithyroid drugs for less than 3 months. Isolated PBMC RNA provided the starting material for the TCR library. EDTA tubes collected nine milliliters of peripheral blood. Libraries of TCR beta came from iRepertoire HTBI primers plus Arm-PCR of CDR3 regions. TCRdb used MiXCR to reprocess the multiplex PCR reads, holding one entry per CDR3 protein. The profile covers about 400,000 distinct CDR3 sequences, with roughly 15% appearing a single time and 20% taken by the ten largest. Separately, the same data were catalogued under a study of T cells in Graves' hyperthyroidism and ophthalmopathy. This second study notes: Hyperthyroidism of Graves' type that showed no ophthalmopathy progression within 18 months was stable. When the TCR CDR3 underwent first-round RT-PCR, the HTBI primer set was used.

The sequenced sample was peripheral blood mononuclear cells (PBMCs), obtained at new diagnosis, from a patient treated with antithyroid drugs. The chain uses TRBV24-1 and TRBJ2-7, with 7 bases fitting TRBD1. The source is a woman aged 18-29 years with Graves disease. The CDR3 spells CATSDFDREDEQYF. The CDR3 nucleotides read TGTGCCACCAGTGATTTTGACAGGGAAGACGAGCAGTACTTC.